The following is a TCR beta chain sequence with its context. No antigen is known for it. No base quality values were provided; no much bigger clone lies one nucleotide off. This sample is part of a study of blood T cell repertoires in COVID-19 (dated by TCRdb to 2018 to 2021). With respect to the entire study: Collaborator samples came from the United States, Italy and Spain and covered acute and convalescent phases of COVID-19. The material from the prospective study consisted of cDNA or gDNA derived from T cells, B-cell-depleted T cells, or PBMCs. Deeply sampled blood TCRbeta repertoires from subjects exposed to, actively infected with, or recovered from COVID-19 were included in the dataset. The repertoires were released in a freely available public database intended as a resource for research on the immune response to SARS-CoV-2. The samples were drawn from two sources: the first 160 participants of the ongoing ImmuneRACE study, and approximately 1,300 subjects contributed by 6 global collaborators. The sample metadata nearly always contained a de-identified subject ID, COVID-19 status, age in years and sex. Where HLA class I and class II types were available, the types were taken from metadata supplied by the sample provider, not from assay-based typing.

TCRbeta CDR3 regions were amplified from genomic DNA using the immunoSEQ Assay, a bias-controlled multiplex PCR. On the authors' methods: Within the assay, amplification of reference gene primers was used to estimate how many nucleated cells each sample contained. To quantify the absolute abundance of each unique TCRbeta CDR3 rearrangement, sequence reads were collapsed and filtered. For each sample, productive Simpson clonality was calculated as the square root of Simpson's diversity index over productive rearrangements. Sourced from immuneACCESS, this table was stored by TCRdb with only in-frame sequences that have V and J called. A share of the clones is absent; for the studies checked, an unresolved V gene accounts for under half, and the remainder has no known explanation. The V and J calls and clone size were taken over from that table, and D and trimming were inferred from the DNA. The table for this sample lists 140,000 to 150,000 clones; 80% to 90% of them were counted only once. In total, the top ten clones hold about a tenth of the sample.

CDR1 and CDR2 were assigned from the germline V gene as SGHTA and FQGNSA. V gives up 5 bases and J gives up 7 bases, and the segment between their germline ends measures 9 bases. The CDR3 runs 13 amino acids, cysteine and phenylalanine included. Here the CDR3 DNA is all that survives: 39 bases in frame from base 1. What the research found in general, with its limitations: Clinical and demographic metadata were provided uncurated, with the amount varying by source and participant.

Collaborating institutions collected whole blood in K2EDTA tubes following their own protocols. For TCRbeta analysis, collaborator samples were shipped as frozen whole blood, as isolated PBMCs, or as DNA extracted from either sample type. The sample taken for sequencing was peripheral blood. The sequence links TRBV7-2 to TRBJ1-6; the D gene cannot be named for sure. The sequence derives from a man aged 55 to 70 with active or convalescent COVID-19. The CDR3 has the sequence CASSVNINSPLHF. The DNA sequence is given as TGTGCCAGCAGCGTCAACATAAATTCACCCCTCCACTTT.